These 32 T cell receptor beta chains were sequenced from one sample in a study of Ad26.COV2.S vaccination and SARS-CoV-2 variants. The protocol was immunoSEQ multiplex PCR, while the TCRdb copy is restricted to in-frame clones and leaves out a portion. The repertoire includes roughly 500,000 clones, around 88% of them detected once, and roughly 12% sits in the top ten. The sample's treatment: approximately 18 received Ad26.COV2.S at low or high dose, single or two shots; roughly five received placebo; per-sample allocation not given. After the first vaccine or placebo injection, samples were drawn on day 63. Sequenced material: peripheral blood, taken in a trial of Ad26.COV2.S vaccine versus placebo. Receptors originate from a person aged 18-60 years who received the Ad26.COV2.S COVID-19 vaccine or a placebo.

The chain has TRBV18 and TRBJ2-1; TRBD2 matches 9 bases. CDR3 length: 19 residues. V lost 0 bases, J lost 0 bases, and 9 bases stayed unmatched. The germline gives CDR1 KGHSH, CDR2 LQKENI. The CDR3 sequence is CASSPPILAGPSSYNEQFF. CDR3 DNA sequence: TGTGCCAGCTCACCACCGATTCTAGCGGGACCGAGCTCCTACAATGAGCAGTTCTTC. The full variable domain, completed using reference TRBV18 and TRBJ2-1, is NAGVMQNPRHLVRRRGQEARLRCSPMKGHSHVYWYRQLPEEGLKFMVYLQKENIIDESGMPKERFSAEFPKEGPSILRIQQVVRGDSAAYFCASSPPILAGPSSYNEQFFGPGTRLTVL.

About this clone: Other nucleotide sequences from this sample produce the same CDR3. The chain links TRBV7-8 to TRBJ2-1; D possibly corresponds to TRBD1 (6 bases). The CDR3 covers 12 residues. CDR1 is SGHVS and CDR2 is FQNEAQ in the germline V gene. V shed 0 bases and J shed 9 bases, with 6 bases lying between them. CDR3 sequence: CASSLAGGEQFF. The CDR3 DNA follows: TGTGCCAGCAGCTTAGCAGGGGGTGAGCAGTTCTTC.

This sequence joins TRBV20-1 and TRBJ2-7; D unclear. Trimming shortened V by 3 bases and J by 6 bases, and 18 bases separated the two germline ends. Germline V gene lookup returns CDR1 DFQATT and CDR2 SNEGSKA (reference sequence). The CDR3 consists of 14 residues. DNA for the CDR3: TGCAGTGCTAGTCTAAATATGGCCCTGAGCGAGCAGTACTTC. Translated, it gives CSASLNMALSEQYF.

CDR3 nucleotides: TGTGCCAGCAGCCAAGCACACCTAGCGGGCCAAGAGACCCAGTACTTC. This gives the protein CASSQAHLAGQETQYF. This sequence joins TRBV4-2 and TRBJ2-5, with 8 bases lining up with TRBD2. The V segment lost 1 base and the J segment 1 base; nucleotides outside the gene matches: 5. The CDR3 is 16 amino acids. Germline CDR1 reads LGHNA; CDR2 reads YNFKEQ.

V is TRBV9 and J is TRBJ2-1; the D gene could be TRBD1 or TRBD2 (5 bases each). Trimming removed 3 bases from V and 8 bases from J, with 12 bases in between. Germline assignment: CDR1 SGDLS and CDR2 YYNGEE. This CDR3 spans 13 amino acids. In nucleotides, the CDR3 is TGTGCCAGCAGCGCCCCCTCGGGGCATGAGCAGTTCTTC. This encodes CASSAPSGHEQFF.

The chain employs TRBV28 and TRBJ2-7; D not resolved. V dropped 4 bases and J dropped 5 bases, with 9 bases sitting between them. The germline V gene has CDR1 MDHEN and CDR2 SYDVKM. The CDR3 length is 12 residues. In DNA, the CDR3 is TGTGCCAGCAGTTCCACGTTGAACGAGCAGTACTTC. It is translated as CASSSTLNEQYF.

The chain recombines TRBV27 with TRBJ1-2; a possible D gene is TRBD1 (6 bases). With 2 bases removed from V and 3 bases from J, the gap between germline ends came to 13 bases. The CDR3 has 15 amino acids. CDR1 is MNHEY and CDR2 is SMNVEV in the germline V gene (reference sequence). This chain's CDR3 is CASSLRTEGDYGYTF. The DNA for the CDR3 is TGTGCCAGCAGTTTAAGGACCGAGGGGGACTATGGCTACACCTTC.

The rearrangement links TRBV9 to TRBJ2-3, with TRBD2 matching over 12 bases. The CDR3 loop spans 14 amino acids. Per the germline V gene, CDR1 is SGDLS and CDR2 is YYNGEE. V was pared by 3 bases and J by 6 bases, with 2 bases of the junction left unmatched. The CDR3 DNA reads TGTGCCAGCAGCGCTAGCGGGAGGGTTGATACGCAGTATTTT. Protein product: CASSASGRVDTQYF.

The genes are TRBV19 and TRBJ1-2, with 9 bases matching TRBD1. This CDR3 is 15 amino acids long. Germline CDR1 and CDR2: LNHDA and SQIVND (reference sequence). V was pared by 7 bases and J by 7 bases, with 13 bases of the junction left unmatched. In nucleotides, the CDR3 is TGTGCCAGTACCCCTACCCCCGGGACAGGGTCTGGCTACACCTTC. Its protein is CASTPTPGTGSGYTF.

V is TRBV11-3 and J is TRBJ2-3, with D unclear. The germline gives CDR1 SGHNT, CDR2 YENEEA. Deletions cut 5 bases from V and 3 bases from J, with 9 bases between. CDR3 size: 13 residues. CDR3 in amino acids: CASSVYVTDTQYF. The CDR3 DNA is TGTGCCAGCAGCGTGTACGTAACAGATACGCAGTATTTT.

The chain uses TRBV6-4 and TRBJ2-1; D gene ambiguous. V was pared by 3 bases and J by 6 bases, with 18 bases between. This CDR3 is built from 16 residues. The germline gives CDR1 MRHNA, CDR2 SNTAGT. The CDR3 bases are TGTGCCAGCAGTGAACAGACGGTGCCCCCTCTCAATGAGCAGTTCTTC. This translates into CASSEQTVPPLNEQFF.

The rearrangement joins TRBV2 to TRBJ2-3; perhaps TRBD1 as D (5 bases). The germline gives CDR1 SNHLY, CDR2 FYNNEI. V was clipped by 10 bases and J by 0 bases, with 14 bases between them. This CDR3 has 14 residues. The CDR3 bases are TGTGCCACCGCTCTGGGGCCGAGCACAGATACGCAGTATTTT. Its protein product is CATALGPSTDTQYF.

The chain combines TRBV6-6 with TRBJ2-1, with TRBD2 matching 7 bases. Germline V lookup: CDR1 MNHNY, CDR2 SVGAGI (reference sequence). This CDR3 is 14 amino acids long. Trimming took 4 bases from V and 5 from J; bases not matched to a gene: 5. The DNA of the CDR3 is TGTGCCAGCAGTTCCAGCGGGACCCACAATGAGCAGTTCTTC. It encodes CASSSSGTHNEQFF.

V and J are TRBV6-1 and TRBJ1-5, with a weak D call TRBD1 (6 bases). CDR3 length equals 14 residues. The germline CDR1 and CDR2 sequences are MNHNS and SASEGT. The V gene lost 1 base and the J gene lost 7 bases, with 11 bases spanning the gap. The CDR3 coding sequence is TGTGCCAGCAGTGAAGGTCTGGGGGCGCAGCCCCAGCATTTT. Translating gives CASSEGLGAQPQHF.

V gene TRBV30 combines with J gene TRBJ1-2, with a weak D call TRBD1 (5 bases). Germline assignment: CDR1 GTSNPN and CDR2 SVGIG (reference sequence). V dropped 8 bases and J dropped 6 bases, with 22 bases sitting between them. The CDR3 runs to 14 residues. CDR3 loop: CALEPTGWGDGYTF. Written as DNA, the CDR3 is TGTGCCCTGGAACCTACGGGATGGGGGGATGGCTACACCTTC.

The chain couples TRBV5-1 to TRBJ2-7; 10 positions match TRBD2. Germline loops: CDR1 SGHRS, CDR2 YFSETQ. The CDR3 length is 15 residues. Germline trimming cut 4 bases from V and 3 bases from J; bases unmatched to any gene: 7. The CDR3 region has the DNA TGCGCCAGCAGCCCAAGGACTAGCGGAGACTACGAGCAGTACTTC. It yields the protein CASSPRTSGDYEQYF.

CDR3 nucleotide sequence: TGTGCCACCAGCCCCGGGACAGGATCCTATGGCTACACCTTC. It translates to CATSPGTGSYGYTF. The chain employs TRBV15 and TRBJ1-2, with 8 bases that match TRBD1. V was clipped by 5 bases and J by 4 bases; unmatched bases: 6. The CDR3 is 14 amino acids. Germline V CDR1 and CDR2: LNHNV, YYDKDF (reference sequence). The whole variable domain, remainder taken from reference TRBV15 and TRBJ1-2, is DAMVIQNPRYQVTQFGKPVTLSCSQTLNHNVMYWYQQKSSQAPKLLFHYYDKDFNNEADTPDNFQSRRPNTSFCFLDIRSPGLGDTAMYLCATSPGTGSYGYTFGSGTRLTVV.

The gene calls are TRBV28 and TRBJ1-4; 11 bases are shared with TRBD1. J lost 7 bases, V lost 6 bases, and 10 bases had no gene match. Germline V lookup: CDR1 MDHEN, CDR2 SYDVKM. The CDR3 is made up of 16 amino acids. The CDR3 DNA sequence: TGTGCCAGCAGCAGGACAGGGGGCTTAAAAGGTGAAAAACTGTTTTTT. This sequence encodes CASSRTGGLKGEKLFF.

This chain joins TRBV19 and TRBJ2-1; no definite D call. Germline V CDR1 and CDR2: LNHDA, SQIVND (reference sequence). Trimming took off 3 bases at V and 4 bases at J, with 13 bases between the two ends. The CDR3 runs 15 residues. This chain's CDR3 is CASSIVSQRYNEQFF. The CDR3 nucleotides are TGTGCCAGTAGTATCGTATCACAGAGATACAATGAGCAGTTCTTC.

This chain uses TRBV3-1 (or the pseudogene TRBV3-2) with TRBJ2-5; 13 bases line up with TRBD2. Losses at the gene ends were 10 bases for V and 4 bases for J; bases not matched to a gene: 6. The CDR3 is made up of 14 amino acids. Germline assignment: CDR1 LGHDT and CDR2 YNNKEL (reference sequence). The CDR3 protein is CATRLAGGLETQYF. CDR3 coding DNA: TGTGCCACCAGACTAGCGGGAGGTTTAGAGACCCAGTACTTC.

This sequence joins TRBV7-8 and TRBJ2-3; D may match TRBD1 or TRBD2 (6 bases each). From germline, CDR1 is SGHVS and CDR2 FQNEAQ. Trimming took 2 bases from V and 10 from J, leaving 13 bases between them. CDR3 length: 13 residues. CDR3 loop: CASSLRGLNSQYF. The CDR3 DNA follows: TGTGCCAGCAGCTTACGGGGGCTTAATTCGCAGTATTTT.

The chain couples TRBV19 to TRBJ1-5; a weak D match, TRBD1 (6 bases). Germline V gives CDR1 LNHDA, CDR2 SQIVND (reference sequence). The CDR3 is made up of 17 amino acids. V gave up 4 bases and J gave up 0 bases, with 16 bases separating them. CDR3 region: CASSTTRTVNSNQPQHF. DNA of the CDR3: TGTGCCAGTAGTACGACTAGGACAGTGAATAGCAATCAGCCCCAGCATTTT.

The chain has TRBV2 and TRBJ2-6; weak D call: TRBD1 (5 bases). Per germline, CDR1 SNHLY and CDR2 FYNNEI. The CDR3 extends over 15 amino acids. V lost 4 bases to trimming and J lost 2 bases, with 9 bases between them. The CDR3 nucleotides read TGTGCCAGCAGTGGGTGGGGCGCTGGGGCCAACGTCCTGACTTTC. This translates into CASSGWGAGANVLTF.

This chain links TRBV28 with TRBJ2-2; TRBD2 is a possible D gene (5 bases). CDR1 and CDR2 (germline): MDHEN, SYDVKM. CDR3 length: 13 residues. V was clipped by 8 bases and J by 6 bases, with 13 bases between them. Here the CDR3 reads CASRYTRAGELFF. The CDR3 coding sequence is TGTGCCAGCCGCTACACGCGGGCCGGGGAGCTGTTTTTT.

The chain couples TRBV2 to TRBJ1-5; TRBD1 agrees at 7 bases. CDR1 and CDR2 from the germline V gene are SNHLY and FYNNEI. The CDR3 loop spans 14 amino acids. V trimming: 6 bases; J trimming: 5 bases; junction bases outside the gene matches: 7. CDR3 sequence reads: CASSPGTDYQPQHF. The DNA of the CDR3 is TGTGCCAGCAGCCCCGGGACAGATTATCAGCCCCAGCATTTT.

The rearrangement joins TRBV7-9 to TRBJ1-1; 8 nucleotides line up with TRBD1. This CDR3 is 13 amino acids long. V trimming: 5 bases; J trimming: 5 bases; junction bases outside the gene matches: 4. Germline V gene data show CDR1 as SEHNR and CDR2 as FQNEAQ (reference sequence). The CDR3 nucleotides read TGTGCCAGCAGCAGGACAGGGCAAACTGAAGCTTTCTTT. This gives the protein CASSRTGQTEAFF.

This clone was detected once. The rearrangement joins TRBV6-2 or TRBV6-3 to TRBJ1-1; unclear D gene. Germline loops: CDR1 MNHEY, CDR2 SVGEGT. V was cut by 3 bases and J by 1 base, with 6 bases left in between. This CDR3 comprises 13 residues. CDR3 in amino acids: CASSYPQNTEAFF. Written as DNA, the CDR3 is TGTGCCAGCAGTTATCCGCAGAACACTGAAGCTTTCTTT.

The chain is built from TRBV24-1 and TRBJ1-5; possibly TRBD1 for D (6 bases). Germline V gives CDR1 KGHDR, CDR2 SFDVKD. CDR3 length: 13 amino acids. V was clipped by 8 bases and J by 4 bases, with 11 bases between them. CDR3 in amino acids: CATKGGGNQPQHF. Written as DNA, the CDR3 is TGTGCCACCAAAGGGGGGGGAAATCAGCCCCAGCATTTT.

V gene TRBV9 combines with J gene TRBJ2-2; 7 positions match TRBD2. This CDR3 has 16 residues. Trimming at V came to 0 bases and at J to 6 bases, leaving 8 bases not matched to a gene. CDR1 and CDR2 from the germline V gene are SGDLS and YYNGEE. This chain's CDR3 is CASSVVGGGQPGELFF. CDR3 DNA: TGTGCCAGCAGCGTAGTTGGGGGAGGGCAACCCGGGGAGCTGTTTTTT.

The chain carries TRBV5-6 and TRBJ2-7; D is unclear. Germline V CDR1 and CDR2: SGHDT, YYEEEE. V was pared by 0 bases and J by 5 bases, with 15 bases between. The CDR3 spans 15 residues. For the CDR3, the DNA is TGTGCCAGCAGCTTGGCTCTCCTGGATGGGAACGAGCAGTACTTC. Amino acids: CASSLALLDGNEQYF.

This chain uses TRBV30 with TRBJ1-1; D is perhaps TRBD1 (6 bases). Trimming took 4 bases from V and 0 from J, leaving 12 bases between them. This CDR3 has 14 amino acids. The germline V gene has CDR1 GTSNPN and CDR2 SVGIG (reference sequence). Written as DNA, the CDR3 is TGTGCCTGGACCAAGGACAGTCTGAACACTGAAGCTTTCTTT. Translating it yields CAWTKDSLNTEAFF. Filled out from reference TRBV30 and TRBJ1-1, the complete variable domain reads SQTIHQWPATLVQPVGSPLSLECTVEGTSNPNLYWYRQAAGRGLQLLFYSVGIGQISSEVPQNLSASRPQDRQFILSSKKLLLSDSGFYLCAWTKDSLNTEAFFGQGTRLTVV.

To note about this clone: In the same sample, other DNA sequences code for this CDR3. V usage is TRBV28 and J usage is TRBJ2-1; the D gene is possibly TRBD2 (5 bases). V shed 6 bases and J shed 9 bases, with 9 bases lying between them. Germline lookup yields CDR1 MDHEN and CDR2 SYDVKM. The CDR3 contains 11 residues. This chain's CDR3 is CASSRGFEQFF. In DNA form, the CDR3 reads TGTGCCAGCAGCCGAGGGTTTGAGCAGTTCTTC.